Shown below are 6 T cell receptor beta chains from a single sample sequenced in a study of cytomegalovirus exposure and HLA in healthy donors. PCR used 60 Vbeta primers and 13 Jbeta primers. This table comes from immunoSEQ multiplex PCR, and its TCRdb copy is limited to in-frame clones, with some not included. Among 85,000 to 120,000 clones, 80% to 90% were seen once, and the ten largest hold roughly 1.5%. Sequenced material: PBMCs. The receptors here all came from a man over 45 in good health and CMV-seronegative.

This clone was found a few times. The chain joins TRBV18 to TRBJ2-2; tentative D call: TRBD1 (6 bases). Trimming left V 5 bases short and J 6 bases short, with 16 bases between. Germline V gives CDR1 KGHSH, CDR2 LQKENI. The CDR3 loop spans 15 amino acids. In nucleotides, the CDR3 is TGTGCCAGCTCAGCGTATACAGGGTCTTCCGGGGAGCTGTTTTTT. This codes for CASSAYTGSSGELFF. Full variable domain (rest looked up from reference TRBV18 and TRBJ2-2): NAGVMQNPRHLVRRRGQEARLRCSPMKGHSHVYWYRQLPEEGLKFMVYLQKENIIDESGMPKERFSAEFPKEGPSILRIQQVVRGDSAAYFCASSAYTGSSGELFFGEGSRLTVL.

The V and J genes are TRBV19 and TRBJ1-5, with D hard to call. CDR3 length equals 14 residues. Germline loops: CDR1 LNHDA, CDR2 SQIVND (reference sequence). V was clipped by 3 bases and J by 3 bases, with 9 bases between them. Here the CDR3 DNA reads TGTGCCAGTAGTATGGCTTCACCCAATCAGCCCCAGCATTTT. Protein sequence: CASSMASPNQPQHF.

The CDR3 is CASSIGGSGNTIYF. The DNA of the CDR3 is TGTGCCAGTAGTATTGGCGGTTCTGGAAACACCATATATTTT. The chain has TRBV19 and TRBJ1-3; no clear D gene. V lost 3 bases, J lost 1 base, and 7 bases lay in between. The CDR3 extends over 14 amino acids. Per the germline V gene, CDR1 is LNHDA and CDR2 is SQIVND (reference sequence).

The V and J genes are TRBV30 and TRBJ2-7, with TRBD1 identical over 10 bases. After removal of 4 bases from V and 3 bases from J, the junction contained 6 bases not matched to a gene. Looked up from germline, CDR1 is GTSNPN and CDR2 is SVGIG (reference sequence). The CDR3 spans 14 residues. The CDR3 loop is CAWTKGQGIYEQYF. The CDR3 region has the DNA TGTGCCTGGACTAAGGGACAGGGGATCTACGAGCAGTACTTC.

The chain combines TRBV5-4 with TRBJ2-3, with D tentatively TRBD1 (5 bases). CDR1 is SGHNT, CDR2 YYREEE, per germline (reference sequence). There are 15 residues in the CDR3. V lost 0 bases to trimming and J lost 6 bases, with 14 bases between them. For the CDR3, the DNA is TGTGCCAGCAGCTTGGGGAGCCCCGCAGGGGATACGCAGTATTTT. This codes for CASSLGSPAGDTQYF.

The V gene is TRBV5-8, the J gene TRBJ1-6; 9 nucleotides align to TRBD1. Germline V gene data show CDR1 as SGHTS and CDR2 as YDEGEE. V was pared by 1 base and J by 1 base, with 3 bases of the junction left unmatched. The CDR3 is 17 amino acids. CDR3 sequence: CASSLRQGGSYNSPLHF. CDR3 coding DNA: TGTGCCAGCAGCTTGCGACAGGGGGGGTCCTATAATTCACCCCTCCACTTT.